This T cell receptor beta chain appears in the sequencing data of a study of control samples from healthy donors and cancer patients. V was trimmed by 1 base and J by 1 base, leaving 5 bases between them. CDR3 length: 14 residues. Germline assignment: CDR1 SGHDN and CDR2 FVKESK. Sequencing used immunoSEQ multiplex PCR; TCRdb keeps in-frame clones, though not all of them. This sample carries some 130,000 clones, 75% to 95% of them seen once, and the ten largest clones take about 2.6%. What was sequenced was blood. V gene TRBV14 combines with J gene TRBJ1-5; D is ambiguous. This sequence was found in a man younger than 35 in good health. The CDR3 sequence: CASSQAGSNQPQHF. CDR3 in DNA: TGTGCCAGCAGCCAAGCTGGCAGCAATCAGCCCCAGCATTTT.